This entry concerns a single T cell receptor beta chain. The CDR3 sequence is 12 residues long. Germline V CDR1 and CDR2: SGHRS, YFSETQ. With 4 bases removed from V and 0 bases from J, the gap between germline ends came to 3 bases. This entry belongs to a study of PD-L1 blockade in urothelial cancer. TCRdb's table, derived via immunoSEQ multiplex PCR, lists solely in-frame clones and lacks some. The table records 75,000 to 90,000 clones, more than 75% of them present only once. This sequence was found in a man between 65 and 85 years old with urothelial cancer. Sequencing used PBMCs, obtained around atezolizumab (anti-PD-L1) treatment. This chain connects TRBV5-1 to TRBJ2-3; D remains unclear. Here the CDR3 DNA reads TGCGCCAGCAGCCCTAGCACAGATACGCAGTATTTT. This translates into CASSPSTDTQYF.